The 21 T cell receptor beta chains in this list originate from one sample, sequenced in a study of blood T cell repertoires in COVID-19. Data came from immunoSEQ multiplex PCR; TCRdb stores just in-frame clones and leaves some out. The sample includes under 200,000 clones, approximately 86% of them seen just once. Sequenced input: peripheral blood. Receptors were obtained from a man in his sixties with acute or convalescent COVID-19.

The chain is built from TRBV10-1 and TRBJ1-1; D uncertain. This CDR3 region has 13 residues. V lost 1 base to trimming and J lost 1 base, with 4 bases between them. Germline CDR1 and CDR2: WNHNN and SYGVQD (reference sequence). CDR3: CASSEFQNTEAFF. Written as DNA, the CDR3 is TGCGCCAGCAGTGAGTTTCAGAACACTGAAGCTTTCTTT.

The gene calls are TRBV11-2 and TRBJ2-5; D gene unclear. The V gene lost 0 bases and the J gene lost 5 bases, with 4 bases spanning the gap. The CDR3 consists of 12 residues. Germline V gene lookup returns CDR1 SGHAT and CDR2 FQNNGV. CDR3 bases: TGTGCCAGCAGCTTAGATGCGGAGACCCAGTACTTC. Its protein product is CASSLDAETQYF.

The chain carries TRBV5-5 and TRBJ2-5; D is uncertain. Germline loops: CDR1 SGHKS, CDR2 YYEKEE (reference sequence). V lost 4 bases and J 5 bases, leaving 15 bases between the germline ends. The CDR3 extends over 14 amino acids. The CDR3 nucleotides read TGTGCCAGCAGCCCCCGAGGCCTGGAGGAGACCCAGTACTTC. It translates to CASSPRGLEETQYF.

The V gene is TRBV29-1, the J gene TRBJ2-7; 14 nucleotides align to TRBD2. V shed 4 bases, J shed 5 bases, and the junction held 4 bases outside the gene matches. The CDR3 covers 14 residues. Germline CDR1 and CDR2: SQVTM and ANQGSEA. In DNA form, the CDR3 reads TGCAGCGTTGGAGGGACTAGCGGGAGCAACGAGCAGTACTTC. This translates into CSVGGTSGSNEQYF.

The chain carries TRBV12-3 or TRBV12-4 and TRBJ1-2; D perhaps matches TRBD1 (6 bases). This CDR3 has 12 amino acids. V gave up 8 bases and J gave up 4 bases, with 11 bases separating them. The CDR3 loop reads CASATGTYGYTF. DNA of the CDR3: TGTGCCAGCGCTACAGGGACCTATGGCTACACCTTC.

This chain uses TRBV19 with TRBJ2-7; 10 nucleotides line up with TRBD1. The CDR3 is 16 residues long. Germline V gene lookup returns CDR1 LNHDA and CDR2 SQIVND (reference sequence). Trimming at V came to 0 bases and at J to 3 bases, leaving 5 bases not matched to a gene. This CDR3 is CASSIEGTGVHYEQYF. Here the CDR3 DNA reads TGTGCCAGTAGTATAGAGGGGACAGGGGTTCACTACGAGCAGTACTTC.

This chain links TRBV30 with TRBJ1-1, with unresolved D. This CDR3 spans 13 amino acids. Germline V gene sequence: CDR1 GTSNPN, CDR2 SVGIG (reference sequence). The V end lost 2 bases, the J end lost 2 bases, and 9 bases lay between the germline ends. CDR3 residues: CAWSYRFNTEAFF. The CDR3 DNA follows: TGTGCCTGGAGTTACCGGTTTAACACTGAAGCTTTCTTT.

The sample holds a few counts of this clone. V gene TRBV5-4 combines with J gene TRBJ1-2; no definite D call. Germline V gene sequence: CDR1 SGHNT, CDR2 YYREEE (reference sequence). The CDR3 has 13 amino acids. Trimming cost V 2 bases and J 8 bases, with 13 bases left between them. Here the CDR3 DNA reads TGTGCCAGCAGCTTAAACGGCCCGGGGGGCTACACCTTC. Translation gives CASSLNGPGGYTF.

This chain uses TRBV27 with TRBJ2-1; 7 bases are a match to TRBD1. V lost 4 bases and J lost 4; bases outside the gene matches: 1. Germline loops: CDR1 MNHEY, CDR2 SMNVEV (reference sequence). This CDR3 comprises 13 residues. Written as DNA, the CDR3 is TGTGCCAGCAGTTGGGGACAGTACAATGAGCAGTTCTTC. Translation: CASSWGQYNEQFF.

CDR3 sequence reads: CASRQLAGDTDTQYF. CDR3 sequence (DNA): TGTGCCAGCCGACAACTAGCGGGAGACACAGATACGCAGTATTTT. The V and J genes are TRBV6-4 and TRBJ2-3; TRBD2 agrees at 11 bases. The germline CDR1 and CDR2 sequences are MRHNA and SNTAGT. Trimming took 8 bases from V and 2 from J; bases not matched to a gene: 6. CDR3 length: 15 residues.

This clone showed up just a few times. Here the CDR3 reads CASSLALGLSGKSYEQFF. The CDR3 bases are TGTGCCAGCAGCTTAGCGCTTGGGCTTAGCGGGAAGTCTTATGAGCAGTTCTTC. This chain uses TRBV7-2 with TRBJ2-1; the match to TRBD2 covers 8 bases. The CDR3 has 18 residues. Trimming removed 0 bases from V and 8 bases from J; junction bases left unmatched: 15. CDR1 SGHTA and CDR2 FQGNSA come from the germline V gene.

With regard to this clone: Other DNA sequences in the same sample also yield this CDR3. The chain links TRBV5-1 to TRBJ1-4; 7 bases map to TRBD1. The CDR3 has 16 amino acids. Germline V gene data show CDR1 as SGHRS and CDR2 as YFSETQ. The V segment lost 4 bases and the J segment 0 bases; nucleotides outside the gene matches: 6. The CDR3 DNA reads TGCGCCAGCAGCCCCCAAGGGACAGCAACTAATGAAAAACTGTTTTTT. Residues: CASSPQGTATNEKLFF. The full variable domain, with the rest looked up from reference TRBV5-1 and TRBJ1-4, is KAGVTQTPRYLIKTRGQQVTLSCSPISGHRSVSWYQQTPGQGLQFLFEYFSETQRNKGNFPGRFSGRQFSNSRSEMNVSTLELGDSALYLCASSPQGTATNEKLFFGSGTQLSVL.

In DNA form, the CDR3 reads TGCGCCAGCAGCAGAAATTGGGAGGGCAATCAGCCCCAGCATTTT. Translated, it gives CASSRNWEGNQPQHF. V and J are TRBV4-1 and TRBJ1-5, with D unresolved. There are 15 residues in the CDR3. The ends were cut back, 5 bases at V and 2 bases at J, with 13 bases in the middle. The germline CDR1 and CDR2 sequences are MGHRA and YSYEKL.

The chain carries TRBV9 and TRBJ2-3; D is ambiguous. Germline V lookup: CDR1 SGDLS, CDR2 YYNGEE. This CDR3 comprises 14 residues. V shed 1 base and J shed 4 bases, with 10 bases lying between them. CDR3 nucleotide sequence: TGTGCCAGCAGCGTAATAGCTTCGGCAGATACGCAGTATTTT. This sequence encodes CASSVIASADTQYF. The entire variable domain, with the rest obtained from reference TRBV9 and TRBJ2-3, is as follows: DSGVTQTPKHLITATGQRVTLRCSPRSGDLSVYWYQQSLDQGLQFLIQYYNGEERAKGNILERFSAQQFPDLHSELNLSSLELGDSALYFCASSVIASADTQYFGPGTRLTVL.

J is TRBJ2-1 and V is TRBV3-1 (or the pseudogene TRBV3-2), with 11 positions matching TRBD2. The CDR3 extends over 17 amino acids. CDR1 is LGHDT, CDR2 YNNKEL, per germline (reference sequence). The V segment lost 3 bases and the J segment 8 bases; nucleotides outside the gene matches: 12. The CDR3 loop reads CASSHGHRLAGNDEQFF. The CDR3 DNA reads TGTGCCAGCAGCCATGGTCATCGACTAGCGGGAAATGATGAGCAGTTCTTC.

This chain connects TRBV18 to TRBJ2-7; 8 bases match TRBD2. Per the germline V gene, CDR1 is KGHSH and CDR2 is LQKENI. V dropped 3 bases and J dropped 3; count of bases not matched to a gene: 10. The CDR3 runs 16 residues. The CDR3 is CASSPLPAGDYYEQYF. The CDR3 DNA sequence: TGTGCCAGCTCACCGTTGCCAGCGGGAGACTACTACGAGCAGTACTTC.

Only a few counts were recorded for this clone. DNA for the CDR3: TGTGCCAGTAGCGACACCCCAGGGGTTGATCAGCCCCAGCATTTT. Its translation: CASSDTPGVDQPQHF. The V and J genes are TRBV19 and TRBJ1-5, with D perhaps TRBD1 (6 bases). Germline-derived CDR1 and CDR2 are LNHDA and SQIVND (reference sequence). This CDR3 is built from 15 residues. The V and J ends lost 6 bases and 5 bases respectively, with 17 bases between them.

The chain has TRBV28 and TRBJ1-2; D unclear. CDR3 length: 12 residues. The germline V gene encodes CDR1 MDHEN and CDR2 SYDVKM. The ends were cut back, 8 bases at V and 4 bases at J, with 11 bases in the middle. The CDR3 DNA reads TGTGCCAGCCTAACGGGGATCTATGGCTACACCTTC. Translation gives CASLTGIYGYTF.

V usage is TRBV5-1 and J usage is TRBJ1-3; the D is unclear. The CDR3 runs 13 residues. Per the germline V gene, CDR1 is SGHRS and CDR2 is YFSETQ. With 2 bases removed from V and 2 bases from J, the gap between germline ends came to 5 bases. CDR3 nucleotide sequence: TGCGCCAGCAGCTTATCTACTGGAAACACCATATATTTT. Protein: CASSLSTGNTIYF.

The chain combines TRBV7-3 with TRBJ2-1; 12 bases fit TRBD2. Trimming at V came to 5 bases and at J to 7 bases, leaving 9 bases not matched to a gene. Per the germline V gene, CDR1 is SGHTA and CDR2 is FQGTGA. This CDR3 spans 16 amino acids. Written as DNA, the CDR3 is TGTGCCAGCAGCAAACGACTAGCGGGAGTTAGGAATGAGCAGTTCTTC. It translates to CASSKRLAGVRNEQFF.

This clone was seen only once. The chain is built from TRBV6-1 and TRBJ1-6; D might be TRBD1 (5 bases). V was trimmed by 2 bases and J by 7 bases, leaving 12 bases between them. CDR3 size: 15 residues. Per germline, CDR1 MNHNS and CDR2 SASEGT. For the CDR3, the DNA is TGTGCCAGCAGTGAATTGGAGGGGTGGAATTCACCCCTCCACTTT. This encodes CASSELEGWNSPLHF.